The entry below describes one T cell receptor (beta chain). The CDR3 runs 12 residues. Germline loops: CDR1 SQVTM, CDR2 ANQGSEA. Trimming left V 7 bases short and J 4 bases short, with 14 bases between. The sample belongs to a study of blood T cell repertoires in COVID-19. Study information: The cDNA or gDNA used as material had been derived from T cells, B-cell-depleted T cells, or PBMCs.

Repertoires were generated with immunoSEQ multiplex PCR, while TCRdb's copy carries only in-frame clones and drops some. The table lists about 320,000 clones, 85% of them singletons. Participants were aged about 18 to 90 years, lived in under 30 US areas, and enrolled virtually. The chain links TRBV29-1 to TRBJ2-7; weak D call: TRBD2 (6 bases). Sequencing used PBMCs or T cells enriched from blood (not recorded which). The sequence was obtained from a woman aged 25 to 45 who had been exposed to COVID-19. CDR3: CSANLGGYEQYF. The CDR3 DNA reads as TGCAGCGCTAATTTGGGGGGTTACGAGCAGTACTTC.